This TCR beta chain was obtained from a study of blood T cell repertoires in COVID-19 (dated by TCRdb to the early 2020s). Study-wide context: The collaborator samples originated in the United States, Italy and Spain and spanned the acute and convalescent phases of COVID-19. The samples were drawn from two sources: the first 160 participants of the ongoing ImmuneRACE study, and some 1,300 subjects contributed by 6 global collaborators. The repertoires were released in a freely available public database intended as a resource for research on the immune response to SARS-CoV-2. The dataset comprised deeply sampled blood TCRbeta repertoires from subjects exposed to, actively infected with, or recovered from COVID-19. The material from the prospective study consisted of cDNA or gDNA derived from T cells, B-cell-depleted T cells, or PBMCs. Where available, HLA class I and class II types were obtained from metadata supplied by the sample provider rather than from assay-based typing. Sample metadata almost always included a de-identified subject ID, COVID-19 status, age in years and sex.

The trim is 6 bases for V and 4 bases for J, with a gap of 18 bases between the germline ends. The germline V gene encodes CDR1 SQVTM and CDR2 ANQGSEA. The CDR3 goes from the cysteine to the phenylalanine over 14 residues. The retained sequence is limited to the CDR3, 42 bases, with the frame set at the first base. Whole blood was collected in K2EDTA tubes by collaborating institutions according to the institutions' own protocols. For TCRbeta analysis, collaborators shipped samples in one of three forms: frozen whole blood, isolated PBMCs, or DNA extracted from either of those sample types. TCRbeta CDR3 regions were amplified from genomic DNA using the immunoSEQ Assay, a bias-controlled multiplex PCR. The paper's data handling went like this. The number of nucleated cells in each sample was estimated from the amplification of reference gene primers within the assay. To quantify the absolute abundance of each unique TCRbeta CDR3 rearrangement, sequence reads were collapsed and filtered. For each sample, productive Simpson clonality was calculated by taking the square root of Simpson's diversity index across productive rearrangements. TCRdb limited this immuneACCESS table to in-frame rearrangements with V and J called. A share of clones is missing; checked studies link under half to unresolved V genes, and the rest is unexplained. That table furnishes V, J and clone size, whereas the DNA furnished D and trimming. The sample records 60,000 to 90,000 clones, roughly 84% of which are singletons. The ten largest clones take up about 3.8% of the sample.

In its sample, this clone was seen a few times. Its specific antigen is unknown. It has no much larger one-base neighbor in the sample; base qualities were not kept. Findings and caveats that apply to the study as a whole: How much clinical and demographic metadata was included differed by source and by participant, and the metadata was provided uncurated.

The chain employs TRBV29-1 and TRBJ2-5; TRBD2 is a weak D gene call, 6 bases matching. This clonotype was obtained from a man between 50 and 59 years old with acute or convalescent COVID-19. Sequenced input: peripheral blood. The DNA sequence is as follows: TGCAGCGTAGTGTTCACCCCGGGACTAGAGACCCAGTACTTC. Translated, it reads CSVVFTPGLETQYF.